What follows is one T cell receptor (beta chain) and its context. The antigen this receptor binds is unknown. There are no base qualities to consult, and no much larger clone falls within one base. Library prep was done by 5' RACE. The sequencer listed for this sample is Illumina HiSeq 2500. The second PCR ran for about 6 to 12 cycles and used a J-beta primer mix along with a sample-barcoded 5' primer. A unique molecular identifier was introduced onto each TCR beta cDNA molecule by a template-switch 5' adaptor carrying 12 random nucleotides. At least 2.5 million CDR3-containing paired-end reads were obtained from each sample. First-strand cDNA synthesis was performed from all RNA using the Mint cDNA synthesis kit, with priming by a TRBC-specific oligonucleotide. After uracil-DNA glycosylase treatment, a first 18-cycle PCR used universal primers M1SS and BC2_uni_R on all cDNA. Concerning the study's data processing: Normalization of each sample was performed by random selection of 1 million high-quality reads, each carrying a distinct molecular identifier. Instead of being binned into consensus sequences, reads with shared molecular identifiers were discarded. MiTCR, set to a Q25 quality threshold and the strictest error-elimination algorithm, was used for CDR3 identification, clonotype clustering and error correction. A nonparametric unseen species model using Euler transformation provided a lower-bound estimate of total TCR beta diversity. TCRdb reworked the public reads: Q25 trimming with fastp, MiXCR clone assembly, productive beta chains retained. Entries are consolidated by CDR3 protein sequence, retaining the most common genes and DNA. Here the V and J calls rest on TCRdb's processing, not on the authors' analysis. In this sample the table shows roughly 1,300,000 distinct CDR3 sequences, roughly 60% of which occur a single time. The ten largest clones represent 5% to 7% of the sample.

This specimen comes from a study of blood T cells in healthy people across ages (dated by TCRdb to about 2015). Regarding the study in general: In model experiments, roughly one uniquely barcoded TCR beta cDNA molecule per two T cells was captured by template switching. To track age-related changes in TCR beta repertoire diversity, the study relied on deep sequencing normalized with unique cDNA molecular identifiers. The donors were split into four age groups: young (average 16 years), middle-aged (roughly 39), aged (roughly 60) and long-lived (approximately 80). Donors of different ages were randomly distributed across sequencing lanes to avoid experimental bias. For two donors (one aged 18 to 30 and one aged 80 or older), the study analyzed two additional independent replicas of 1 million unique cDNA reads from the same blood draw. Broader findings and caveats from the paper: Since profiling was done on bulk unsorted PBMCs, naive and antigen-experienced compartments could not be conclusively compared. There was a strong correlation between observed TCR beta diversity and the percentage of naive T cells measured by flow cytometry. Donor CMV infection status was unknown, potentially confounding age-related changes in expanded clonotypes. Estimates of total diversity from one million sequenced T cells were regarded as lower bounds and underestimates. Observed TCR beta diversity per million T cells fell roughly linearly with age, and a significant reduction was already apparent by age around 40. Compared with the aged group, the long-lived group had more naive CD4+ T cells, fewer expanded clones and increased TCR diversity, a pattern suggesting age selection.

Counted from cysteine to phenylalanine, this CDR3 has 15 amino acids. CDR3 DNA only is kept here, 45 bases in frame from base 1. Sequences SGHAT (CDR1) and FQNNGV (CDR2) are obtained from the germline V gene. Systemically healthy Caucasian individuals from Russia, some 36 in total and aged roughly 6 to 100 years, were included as donors. Each donor gave 8 to 10 milliliters of peripheral blood, drawn into EDTA-treated Vacutainer tubes. Ficoll-Paque density-gradient centrifugation was used to isolate PBMCs, with at least 6 million per sample. Total RNA was extracted from PBMCs with Trizol reagent, with at least 5 micrograms obtained per sample. Naive CD45RAhigh/CD27high T cell percentages were measured by flow cytometry on a PBMC aliquot from every donor.

Material: blood. This TCR was sampled from a man younger than 30 in good health. The chain is encoded by TRBV11-2 joined to TRBJ2-5; D gene: possibly TRBD1, on 6 matching bases. Judging by the DNA end, TRBJ2-4 fits better; the J call may be wrong. The DNA sequence is given as TGTGCCAGCAGCTTAGTCAGGGGTCGGTTTGACATTCAGTACTTC. This sequence encodes CASSLVRGRFDIQYF.